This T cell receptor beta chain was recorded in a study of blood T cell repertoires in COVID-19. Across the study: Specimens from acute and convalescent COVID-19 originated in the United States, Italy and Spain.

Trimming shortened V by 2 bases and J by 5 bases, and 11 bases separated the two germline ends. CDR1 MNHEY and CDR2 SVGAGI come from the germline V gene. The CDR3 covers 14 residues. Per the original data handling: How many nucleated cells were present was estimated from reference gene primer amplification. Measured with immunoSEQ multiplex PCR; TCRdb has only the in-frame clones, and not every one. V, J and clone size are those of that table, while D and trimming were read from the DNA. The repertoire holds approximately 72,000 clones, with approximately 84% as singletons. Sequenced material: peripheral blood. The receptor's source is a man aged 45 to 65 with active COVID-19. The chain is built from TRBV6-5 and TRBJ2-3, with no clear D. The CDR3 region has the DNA TGTGCCAGCAGTTACCGGGTAGGCGGAGATACGCAGTATTTT. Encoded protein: CASSYRVGGDTQYF.